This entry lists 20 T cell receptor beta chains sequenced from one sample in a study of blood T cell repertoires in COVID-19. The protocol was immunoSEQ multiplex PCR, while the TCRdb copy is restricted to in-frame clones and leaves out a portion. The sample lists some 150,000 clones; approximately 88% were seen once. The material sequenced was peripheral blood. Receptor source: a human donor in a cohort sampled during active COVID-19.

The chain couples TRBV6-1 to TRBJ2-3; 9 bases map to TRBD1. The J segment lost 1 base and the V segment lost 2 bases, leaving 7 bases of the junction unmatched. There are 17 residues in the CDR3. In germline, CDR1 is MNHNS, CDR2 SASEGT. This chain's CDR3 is CASSEQWGTGRTDTQYF. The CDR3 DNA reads TGTGCCAGCAGTGAACAGTGGGGGACAGGGCGCACAGATACGCAGTATTTT.

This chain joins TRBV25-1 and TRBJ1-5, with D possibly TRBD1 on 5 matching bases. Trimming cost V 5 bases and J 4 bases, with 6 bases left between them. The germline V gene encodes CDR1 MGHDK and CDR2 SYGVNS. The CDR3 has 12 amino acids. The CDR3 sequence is CASSSGNQPQHF. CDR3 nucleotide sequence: TGTGCCAGCAGTTCAGGGAATCAGCCCCAGCATTTT.

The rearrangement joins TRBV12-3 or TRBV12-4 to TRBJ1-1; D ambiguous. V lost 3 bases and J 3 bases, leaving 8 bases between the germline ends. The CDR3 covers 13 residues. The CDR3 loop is CASSFGEDTEAFF. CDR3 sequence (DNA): TGTGCCAGCAGTTTCGGGGAGGACACTGAAGCTTTCTTT.

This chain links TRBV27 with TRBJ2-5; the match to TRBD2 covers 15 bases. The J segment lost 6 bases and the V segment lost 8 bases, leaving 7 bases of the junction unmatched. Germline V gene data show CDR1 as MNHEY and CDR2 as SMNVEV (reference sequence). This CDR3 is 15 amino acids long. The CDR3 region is CASRGLAGGEKTQYF. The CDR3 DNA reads TGTGCCAGCCGGGGACTAGCGGGGGGCGAAAAGACCCAGTACTTC.

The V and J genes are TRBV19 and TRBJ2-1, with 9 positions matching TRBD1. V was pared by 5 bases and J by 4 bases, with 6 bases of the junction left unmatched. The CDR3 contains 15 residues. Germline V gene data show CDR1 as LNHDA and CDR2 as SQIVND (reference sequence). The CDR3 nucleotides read TGTGCCAGTAGTGTCACAGGGGGCACTTACAATGAGCAGTTCTTC. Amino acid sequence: CASSVTGGTYNEQFF.

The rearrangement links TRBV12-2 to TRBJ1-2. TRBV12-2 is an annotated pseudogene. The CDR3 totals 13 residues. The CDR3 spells CASRNRGPDGYTF. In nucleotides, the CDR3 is TGTGCAAGTCGCAACCGGGGTCCGGATGGCTACACCTTC.

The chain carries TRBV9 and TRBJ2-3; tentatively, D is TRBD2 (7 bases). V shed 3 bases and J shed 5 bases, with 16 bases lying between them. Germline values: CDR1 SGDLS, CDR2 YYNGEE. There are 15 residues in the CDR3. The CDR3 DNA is TGTGCCAGCAGCGCCTGGGGGGGGCTTGGAGATACGCAGTATTTT. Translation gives CASSAWGGLGDTQYF.

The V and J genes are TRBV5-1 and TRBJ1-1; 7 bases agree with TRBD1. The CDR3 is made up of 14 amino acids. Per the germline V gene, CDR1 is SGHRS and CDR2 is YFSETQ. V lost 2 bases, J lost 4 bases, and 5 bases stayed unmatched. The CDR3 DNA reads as TGCGCCAGCAGCTTTAAGGGGGCGAGCACTGAAGCTTTCTTT. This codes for CASSFKGASTEAFF.

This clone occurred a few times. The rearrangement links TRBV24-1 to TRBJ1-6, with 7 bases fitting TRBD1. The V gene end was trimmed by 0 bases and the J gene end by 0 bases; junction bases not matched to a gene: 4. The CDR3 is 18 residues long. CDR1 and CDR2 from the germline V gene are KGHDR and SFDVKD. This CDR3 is CATSDLATGRSYNSPLHF. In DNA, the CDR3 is TGTGCCACCAGTGATTTGGCGACAGGGCGCTCCTATAATTCACCCCTCCACTTT.

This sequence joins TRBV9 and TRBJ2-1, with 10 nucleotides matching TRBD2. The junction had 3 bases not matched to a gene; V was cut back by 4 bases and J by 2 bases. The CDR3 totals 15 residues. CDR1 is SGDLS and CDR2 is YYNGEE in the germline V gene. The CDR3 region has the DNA TGTGCCAGCAGCCTCCTAGCGGGGGCCTACAATGAGCAGTTCTTC. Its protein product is CASSLLAGAYNEQFF.

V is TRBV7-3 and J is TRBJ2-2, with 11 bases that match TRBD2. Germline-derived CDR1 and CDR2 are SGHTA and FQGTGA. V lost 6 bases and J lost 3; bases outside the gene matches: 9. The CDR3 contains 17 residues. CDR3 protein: CASSLFGSGRDTGELFF. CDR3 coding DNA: TGTGCCAGCAGTTTATTCGGTAGCGGGAGGGACACCGGGGAGCTGTTTTTT.

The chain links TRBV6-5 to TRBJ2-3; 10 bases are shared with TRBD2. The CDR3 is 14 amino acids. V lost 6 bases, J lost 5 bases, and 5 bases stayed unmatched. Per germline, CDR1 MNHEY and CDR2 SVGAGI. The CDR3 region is CASSRASGRDTQYF. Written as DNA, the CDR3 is TGTGCCAGCAGCCGCGCTAGCGGGAGAGATACGCAGTATTTT.

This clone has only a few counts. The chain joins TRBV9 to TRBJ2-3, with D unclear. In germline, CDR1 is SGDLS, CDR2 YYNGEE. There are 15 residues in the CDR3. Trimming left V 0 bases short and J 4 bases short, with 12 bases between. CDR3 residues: CASSVGPTEADTQYF. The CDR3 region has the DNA TGTGCCAGCAGCGTAGGGCCTACCGAGGCAGATACGCAGTATTTT.

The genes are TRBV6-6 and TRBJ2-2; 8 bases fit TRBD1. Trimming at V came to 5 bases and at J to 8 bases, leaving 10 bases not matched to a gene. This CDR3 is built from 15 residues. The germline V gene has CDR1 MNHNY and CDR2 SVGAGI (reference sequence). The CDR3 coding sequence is TGTGCCAGCAGTACGGGACAGGAGAGTGGAGGGGAGCTGTTTTTT. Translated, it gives CASSTGQESGGELFF.

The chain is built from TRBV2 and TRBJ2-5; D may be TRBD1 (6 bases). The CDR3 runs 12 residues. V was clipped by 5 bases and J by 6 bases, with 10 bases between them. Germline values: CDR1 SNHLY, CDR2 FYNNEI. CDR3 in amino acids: CASSRQEKTQYF. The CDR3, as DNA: TGTGCCAGCAGTCGACAGGAAAAGACCCAGTACTTC.

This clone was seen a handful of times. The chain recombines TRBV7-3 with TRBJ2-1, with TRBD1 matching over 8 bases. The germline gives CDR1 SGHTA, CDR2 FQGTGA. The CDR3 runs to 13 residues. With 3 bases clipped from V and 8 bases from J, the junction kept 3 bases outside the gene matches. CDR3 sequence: CASSFDRGDEQFF. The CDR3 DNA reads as TGTGCCAGCAGCTTCGACAGGGGAGATGAGCAGTTCTTC.

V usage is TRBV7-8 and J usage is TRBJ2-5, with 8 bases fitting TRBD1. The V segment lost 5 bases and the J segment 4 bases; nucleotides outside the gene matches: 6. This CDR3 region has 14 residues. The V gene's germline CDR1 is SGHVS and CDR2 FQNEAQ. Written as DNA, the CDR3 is TGTGCCAGCAGCATCGACAGGGGACGAGAGACCCAGTACTTC. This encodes CASSIDRGRETQYF.

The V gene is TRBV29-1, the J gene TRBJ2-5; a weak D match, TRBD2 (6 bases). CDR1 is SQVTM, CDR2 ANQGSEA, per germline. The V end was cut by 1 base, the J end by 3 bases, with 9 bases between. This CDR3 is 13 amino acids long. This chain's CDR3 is CSVEVPGEETQYF. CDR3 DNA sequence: TGCAGCGTTGAAGTGCCGGGGGAAGAGACCCAGTACTTC.

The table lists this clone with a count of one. The CDR3 DNA follows: TGTGCCAGCAGTTCTCAGGGGGCGAGGGGCTACACCTTC. It translates to CASSSQGARGYTF. V is TRBV12-3 or TRBV12-4 and J is TRBJ1-2; 8 bases agree with TRBD1. CDR3 length: 13 amino acids. With 4 bases clipped from V and 8 bases from J, the junction kept 6 bases outside the gene matches.

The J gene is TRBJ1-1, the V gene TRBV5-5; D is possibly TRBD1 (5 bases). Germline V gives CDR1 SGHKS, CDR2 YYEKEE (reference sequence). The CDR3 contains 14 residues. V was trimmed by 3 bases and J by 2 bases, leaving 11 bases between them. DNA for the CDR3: TGTGCCAGCAGCTCGGGGGTCCCTAACACTGAAGCTTTCTTT. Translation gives CASSSGVPNTEAFF. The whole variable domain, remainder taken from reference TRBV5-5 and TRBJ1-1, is DAGVTQSPTHLIKTRGQQVTLRCSPISGHKSVSWYQQVLGQGPQFIFQYYEKEERGRGNFPDRFSARQFPNYSSELNVNALLLGDSALYLCASSSGVPNTEAFFGQGTRLTVV.